This TCR beta chain was recorded in a study of blood T cell repertoires in COVID-19. Some clones are missing from TCRdb's copy, which holds only in-frame ones; the method was immunoSEQ multiplex PCR. The table has fewer than 75,000 clones, 88% seen once. Germline-derived CDR1 and CDR2 are KGHSH and LQKENI. Germline trimming cut 3 bases from V and 9 bases from J; bases unmatched to any gene: 1. This CDR3 has 13 amino acids. The clonotype comes from a man aged 70 or older with acute or convalescent COVID-19. Sequenced sample: peripheral blood. This chain links TRBV18 with TRBJ2-1; 11 nucleotides line up with TRBD1. CDR3 region: CASSPGTGGEQFF. CDR3 DNA: TGTGCCAGCTCACCTGGGACAGGGGGTGAGCAGTTCTTC.